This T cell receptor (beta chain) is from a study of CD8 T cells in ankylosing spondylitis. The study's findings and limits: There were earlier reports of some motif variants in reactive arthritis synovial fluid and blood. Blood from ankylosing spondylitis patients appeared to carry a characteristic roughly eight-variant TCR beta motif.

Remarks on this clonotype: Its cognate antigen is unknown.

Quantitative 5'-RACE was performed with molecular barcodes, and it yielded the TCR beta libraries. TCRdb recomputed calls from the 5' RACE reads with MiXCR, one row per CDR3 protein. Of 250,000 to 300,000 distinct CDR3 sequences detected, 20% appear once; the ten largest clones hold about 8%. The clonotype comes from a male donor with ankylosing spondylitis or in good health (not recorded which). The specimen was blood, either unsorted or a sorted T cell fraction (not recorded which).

CDR3 in DNA: TGTGCCAGCAGCCCTGGGGGTTTCAATTCACCCCTCCACTTT. Translation: CASSPGGFNSPLHF. The chain uses TRBV7-2 and TRBJ1-6, with a tentative D call TRBD1 (5 bases). The CDR3 totals 14 residues. Trimming shortened V by 5 bases and J by 7 bases, and 12 bases separated the two germline ends. CDR1 SGHTA and CDR2 FQGNSA come from the germline V gene.